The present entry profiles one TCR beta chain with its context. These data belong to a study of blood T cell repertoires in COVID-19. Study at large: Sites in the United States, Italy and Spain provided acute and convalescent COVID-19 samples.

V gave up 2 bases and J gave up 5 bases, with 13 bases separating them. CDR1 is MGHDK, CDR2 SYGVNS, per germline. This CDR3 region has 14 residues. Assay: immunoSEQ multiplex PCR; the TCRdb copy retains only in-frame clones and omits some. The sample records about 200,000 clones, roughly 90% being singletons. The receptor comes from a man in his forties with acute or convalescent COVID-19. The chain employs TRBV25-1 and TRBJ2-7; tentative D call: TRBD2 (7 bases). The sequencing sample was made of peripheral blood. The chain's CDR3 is CASSERGAADEQYF. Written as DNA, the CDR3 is TGTGCCAGCAGTGAACGGGGGGCAGCGGACGAGCAGTACTTC.